This TCR beta chain was profiled in a study of early T cells in non-severe SARS-CoV-2 infection. Findings of the study overall: VDJdb matching skewed toward anti-spike CD8 responses, missing private and CD4 specificities.

This clonotype was counted a few times. Its antigen is unknown. Germline V gives CDR1 LGHNA, CDR2 YNFKEQ. Losses at the gene ends were 3 bases for V and 4 bases for J; bases not matched to a gene: 11. There are 17 residues in the CDR3. Using its own MiXCR run on the 5' RACE reads, TCRdb lists one record per CDR3 protein. This table holds some 120,000 distinct CDR3 sequences, about 15% found once. This sequence originates from an adult who was a healthcare worker with PCR-confirmed SARS-CoV-2 infection or an uninfected control (not recorded which). The J gene is TRBJ2-1, the V gene TRBV4-2, with 8 positions matching TRBD2. Material for sequencing was whole blood. The CDR3 loop reads CASSHPSSGGRYNEQFF. CDR3 nucleotides: TGTGCCAGCAGCCACCCATCTTCGGGGGGGCGGTACAATGAGCAGTTCTTC.